Below, 19 T cell receptor beta chains from the same sample are listed, as sequenced in a study of shared clonotypes between healthy human individuals. Method: immunoSEQ multiplex PCR; TCRdb's copy keeps in-frame clones and lacks some. The sample holds nearly 2 million clones, over 85% seen once. Naive CD8 isolation took CD45RO-negative cells positively selected for CCR7 and excluded terminally differentiated effector memory CD45RA+ cells. The sequenced material came from naive CD8+ T cells sorted from blood. The origin of the receptors is a man aged 18 to 30 in good health.

Regarding this clone: Other DNA sequences in the same sample also yield this CDR3. V and J are TRBV28 and TRBJ1-3; D is ambiguous. Germline V gene data show CDR1 as MDHEN and CDR2 as SYDVKM. Trimming left V 5 bases short and J 1 base short, with 9 bases between. The CDR3 sequence is 14 residues long. CDR3 loop: CASSPGPSGNTIYF. CDR3 DNA sequence: TGTGCCAGCAGTCCCGGGCCATCTGGAAACACCATATATTTT.

V and J are TRBV14 and TRBJ1-3; a weak D match, TRBD1 (6 bases). The CDR3 has 14 amino acids. Germline values: CDR1 SGHDN, CDR2 FVKESK. V was clipped by 4 bases and J by 4 bases, with 11 bases between them. CDR3: CASSLQGLGNTIYF. For the CDR3, the DNA is TGTGCCAGCAGCCTACAGGGCCTCGGAAACACCATATATTTT. Looking up the rest from reference TRBV14 and TRBJ1-3 gives the full variable domain: EAGVTQFPSHSVIEKGQTVTLRCDPISGHDNLYWYRRVMGKEIKFLLHFVKESKQDESGMPNNRFLAERTGGTYSTLKVQPAELEDSGVYFCASSLQGLGNTIYFGEGSWLTVV.

The chain joins TRBV4-3 to TRBJ2-2; TRBD1 is a possible D gene (6 bases). V lost 1 base and J 2 bases, leaving 17 bases between the germline ends. Germline CDR1 is LGHNA and CDR2 is YSLEER. This CDR3 is 18 amino acids long. The CDR3 protein is CASSQVRLGARNTGELFF. CDR3 bases: TGCGCCAGCAGCCAAGTTCGTCTGGGGGCGCGAAACACCGGGGAGCTGTTTTTT.

The rearrangement joins TRBV7-9 to TRBJ2-1; D is undetermined. Trimming took off 5 bases at V and 5 bases at J, with 10 bases between the two ends. Germline V lookup: CDR1 SEHNR, CDR2 FQNEAQ (reference sequence). This CDR3 contains 13 residues. The CDR3 nucleotides are TGTGCCAGCAGCCTTTCATCACACAATGAGCAGTTCTTC. Translated: CASSLSSHNEQFF.

CDR3 loop: CASSLGTAYSNQPQHF. CDR3 coding DNA: TGTGCCAGCAGCTTAGGGACAGCATATAGCAATCAGCCCCAGCATTTT. The chain is built from TRBV5-5 and TRBJ1-5; 7 positions agree with TRBD1. The CDR3 contains 16 residues. The germline V gene has CDR1 SGHKS and CDR2 YYEKEE (reference sequence). Germline trimming cut 2 bases from V and 0 bases from J; bases unmatched to any gene: 5.

This chain connects TRBV27 to TRBJ2-7, with 8 positions matching TRBD1. The CDR3 loop spans 14 amino acids. Germline-derived CDR1 and CDR2 are MNHEY and SMNVEV (reference sequence). Trimming cost V 7 bases and J 7 bases; bases outside gene matches: 12. The CDR3 DNA is TGTGCCAGCACCGGGACAGGCGCCCCAGGGGAGCAGTACTTC. It specifies CASTGTGAPGEQYF.

Notes on this clone: The sample carries other DNA sequences with the same CDR3. The chain employs TRBV11-2 and TRBJ2-7, with D possibly matching TRBD2 (5 bases). Deletions cut 0 bases from V and 4 bases from J, with 7 bases between. Germline CDR1 and CDR2: SGHAT and FQNNGV. The CDR3 is 13 residues long. This CDR3 is CASSLEGSYEQYF. As DNA, the CDR3 is TGTGCCAGCAGCTTAGAAGGGAGTTACGAGCAGTACTTC.

The chain combines TRBV7-9 with TRBJ1-1; D is ambiguous. The CDR3 has 15 amino acids. Germline loops: CDR1 SEHNR, CDR2 FQNEAQ (reference sequence). V lost 6 bases and J 1 base, leaving 15 bases between the germline ends. The CDR3 loop reads CASRPRTEENTEAFF. The CDR3 nucleotides read TGTGCCAGCAGACCCAGAACAGAGGAGAACACTGAAGCTTTCTTT. Full variable domain (rest looked up from reference TRBV7-9 and TRBJ1-1): DTGVSQNPRHKITKRGQNVTFRCDPISEHNRLYWYRQTLGQGPEFLTYFQNEAQLEKSRLLSDRFSAERPKGSFSTLEIQRTEQGDSAMYLCASRPRTEENTEAFFGQGTRLTVV.

This clone was detected once. The J gene is TRBJ1-2, the V gene TRBV25-1; D gene uncertain. Deletions cut 1 base from V and 4 bases from J, with 4 bases between. This CDR3 contains 12 residues. Germline V gene data show CDR1 as MGHDK and CDR2 as SYGVNS. CDR3: CASSEFAYGYTF. In DNA, the CDR3 is TGTGCCAGCAGTGAATTTGCCTATGGCTACACCTTC.

V usage is TRBV29-1 and J usage is TRBJ1-2, with TRBD1 matching over 7 bases. The germline CDR1 and CDR2 sequences are SQVTM and ANQGSEA. The length of the CDR3 is 15 residues. The V gene end was trimmed by 4 bases and the J gene end by 3 bases; junction bases not matched to a gene: 11. The CDR3: CSVVPTGPSYYGYTF. In DNA form, the CDR3 reads TGCAGCGTTGTCCCGACAGGGCCCTCTTACTATGGCTACACCTTC.

The chain recombines TRBV28 with TRBJ1-5; TRBD1 agrees at 8 bases. Germline V CDR1 and CDR2: MDHEN, SYDVKM. This CDR3 is 18 amino acids long. Trimming at V came to 0 bases and at J to 9 bases, leaving 16 bases not matched to a gene. The CDR3 reads CASSLWFGAGGAPGPQHF. CDR3 DNA sequence: TGTGCCAGCAGTTTATGGTTCGGGGCAGGGGGCGCCCCAGGGCCCCAGCATTTT.

The CDR3 spells CASIPLAGGGGELFF. Here the CDR3 DNA reads TGTGCCAGCATCCCACTAGCGGGAGGCGGCGGGGAGCTGTTTTTT. The V call is TRBV6-5, the J call TRBJ2-2; 12 nucleotides match TRBD2. V dropped 7 bases and J dropped 7; count of bases not matched to a gene: 7. Germline CDR1 is MNHEY and CDR2 is SVGAGI. This CDR3 contains 15 residues.

The genes are TRBV4-3 and TRBJ1-2, with TRBD1 as a possible D gene (5 bases). The germline gives CDR1 LGHNA, CDR2 YSLEER. This CDR3 is 15 amino acids long. V dropped 1 base and J dropped 2 bases, with 11 bases sitting between them. CDR3 DNA: TGCGCCAGCAGCCAAGTAAATCCAGGGAACTATGGCTACACCTTC. It codes for CASSQVNPGNYGYTF.

This clone was seen only once. The chain is built from TRBV19 and TRBJ1-1; TRBD1 agrees at 10 bases. V was clipped by 3 bases and J by 5 bases; unmatched bases: 6. The CDR3 sequence is 15 residues long. The V gene's germline CDR1 is LNHDA and CDR2 SQIVND (reference sequence). CDR3 DNA: TGTGCCAGTAGTATTTGGGGACAGGGGAGTACTGAAGCTTTCTTT. This codes for CASSIWGQGSTEAFF.

CDR3 coding DNA: TGTGCCAGCAGTTTCCCCTCAGCAGCGGGGGATTCCTACAATGAGCAGTTCTTC. Translating gives CASSFPSAAGDSYNEQFF. This rearrangement joins TRBV28 to TRBJ2-1; 8 bases line up with TRBD2. The ends lost 3 bases at V and 1 base at J; junction bases unmatched: 11. The CDR3 is 18 amino acids. The V gene's germline CDR1 is MDHEN and CDR2 SYDVKM.

The CDR3 spells CASSYRGYLYNEQFF. CDR3 in DNA: TGTGCCAGCAGTTACAGGGGGTACCTCTACAATGAGCAGTTCTTC. V and J are TRBV28 and TRBJ2-1; 8 nucleotides agree with TRBD1. The CDR3 runs to 15 residues. Per germline, CDR1 MDHEN and CDR2 SYDVKM. Trimming removed 4 bases from V and 3 bases from J; junction bases left unmatched: 5.

This chain links TRBV6-5 with TRBJ2-5; D may correspond to TRBD1 or TRBD2 (7 bases each). The V gene lost 6 bases and the J gene lost 4 bases, with 18 bases spanning the gap. The germline gives CDR1 MNHEY, CDR2 SVGAGI. This CDR3 region has 15 residues. CDR3: CASSSPAGGVETQYF. CDR3 nucleotide sequence: TGTGCCAGCAGCTCCCCCGCAGGGGGGGTAGAGACCCAGTACTTC.

Worth noting for this clone: This sample includes further DNA sequences coding for the same CDR3. The chain recombines TRBV27 with TRBJ2-3; D not certain. Trimming stripped 4 bases from V and 2 bases from J, with 13 bases between. The CDR3 has 15 residues. Germline V gene sequence: CDR1 MNHEY, CDR2 SMNVEV (reference sequence). CDR3 residues: CASSSRTGTTDTQYF. The DNA of the CDR3 is TGTGCCAGCAGTTCCCGGACGGGTACCACAGATACGCAGTATTTT.

This chain links TRBV29-1 with TRBJ2-7; the D gene is possibly TRBD2 (6 bases). Trimming cost V 6 bases and J 1 base, with 13 bases left between them. This CDR3 comprises 13 residues. Per germline, CDR1 SQVTM and CDR2 ANQGSEA. CDR3 in DNA: TGCAGCGTGTGGGGACTCCCGTCCTACGAGCAGTACTTC. Translation: CSVWGLPSYEQYF.